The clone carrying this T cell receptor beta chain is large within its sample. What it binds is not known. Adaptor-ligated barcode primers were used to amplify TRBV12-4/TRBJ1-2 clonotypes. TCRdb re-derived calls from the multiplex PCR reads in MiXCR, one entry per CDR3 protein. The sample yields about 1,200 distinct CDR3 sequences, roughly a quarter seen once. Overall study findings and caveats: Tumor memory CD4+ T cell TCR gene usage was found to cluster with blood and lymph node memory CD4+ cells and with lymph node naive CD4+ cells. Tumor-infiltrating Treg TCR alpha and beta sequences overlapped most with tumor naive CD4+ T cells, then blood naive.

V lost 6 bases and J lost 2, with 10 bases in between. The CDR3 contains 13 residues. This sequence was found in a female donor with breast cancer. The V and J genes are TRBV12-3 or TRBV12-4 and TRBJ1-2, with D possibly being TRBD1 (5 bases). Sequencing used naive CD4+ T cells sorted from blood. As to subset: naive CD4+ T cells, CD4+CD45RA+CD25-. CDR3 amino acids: CASSRGHNYGYTF. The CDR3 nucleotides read TGTGCCAGCAGCCGAGGACACAACTATGGCTACACCTTC.